The rows below give T cell receptor beta chains drawn from one sample of a study of cytomegalovirus exposure and HLA in healthy donors. The data were produced by immunoSEQ multiplex PCR, yet TCRdb's version contains in-frame clones alone and is incomplete. The sample consists of some 220,000 clones, about 90% of them appearing once. Specimen: PBMCs. These receptors all stem from a woman between 18 and 30 years old in good health and CMV-seronegative. Each CDR3 is given with its conserved first and last residue. D genes are given only for firm matches. Expanded clones get a size class; other rows say once, few or many, or leave the size out.

clone size: NA; J gene: TRBJ1-4; V gene: TRBV30; CDR3 length: 16; D gene: NA; CDR3 protein: CAWSVKGQGVGEKLFF; CDR3 DNA: TGTGCCTGGAGTGTCAAAGGGCAGGGTGTTGGCGAAAAACTGTTTTTT
clone size: NA; J gene: TRBJ1-5; V gene: TRBV10-2; CDR3 length: 16; D gene: NA; CDR3 protein: CASRRGHRDGNQPQHF; CDR3 DNA: TGCGCCAGCAGACGCGGTCACAGGGATGGCAATCAGCCCCAGCATTTT
clone size: NA; J gene: TRBJ1-5; V gene: TRBV27; CDR3 length: 15; D gene: TRBD1; CDR3 protein: CASSPTGQANQPQHF; CDR3 DNA: TGTGCCAGCAGTCCGACGGGACAGGCAAATCAGCCCCAGCATTTT
clone size: once; J gene: TRBJ1-2; V gene: TRBV10-2; CDR3 length: 13; D gene: TRBD1; CDR3 protein: CASRDRGWGGYTF; CDR3 DNA: TGCGCCAGCAGGGACAGGGGCTGGGGAGGCTACACCTTC
clone size: NA; J gene: TRBJ1-1; V gene: TRBV6-4; CDR3 length: 15; D gene: NA; CDR3 protein: CASRDKGQTNTEAFF; CDR3 DNA: TGTGCCAGCAGAGACAAAGGACAGACTAACACTGAAGCTTTCTTT
clone size: NA; J gene: TRBJ2-7; V gene: TRBV30; CDR3 length: 15; D gene: TRBD2; CDR3 protein: CAWRPPSGATYEQYF; CDR3 DNA: TGTGCCTGGAGACCCCCGAGCGGGGCTACCTACGAGCAGTACTTC
clone size: NA; J gene: TRBJ2-1; V gene: TRBV5-1; CDR3 length: 15; D gene: NA; CDR3 protein: CASSLATSRYNEQFF; CDR3 DNA: TGCGCCAGCAGCTTGGCCACTAGCCGGTACAATGAGCAGTTCTTC
clone size: NA; J gene: TRBJ2-7; V gene: TRBV11-3; CDR3 length: 14; D gene: TRBD2; CDR3 protein: CASSPTGGSYEQYF; CDR3 DNA: TGTGCCAGCAGCCCGACGGGGGGGTCCTACGAGCAGTACTTC
clone size: NA; J gene: TRBJ1-1; V gene: TRBV10-3; CDR3 length: 14; D gene: NA; CDR3 protein: CAISDSVSNTEAFF; CDR3 DNA: TGTGCCATCAGTGATTCAGTTTCGAACACTGAAGCTTTCTTT
clone size: NA; J gene: TRBJ2-5; V gene: TRBV4-2; CDR3 length: 17; D gene: TRBD2; CDR3 protein: CASSPGSGSGRDETQYF; CDR3 DNA: TGTGCCAGCAGCCCCGGTTCGGGGAGCGGGAGGGACGAGACCCAGTACTTC
clone size: NA; J gene: TRBJ1-4; V gene: TRBV30; CDR3 length: 16; D gene: NA; CDR3 protein: CAWSLPRGGLREKLFF; CDR3 DNA: TGTGCCTGGAGTCTCCCGCGGGGGGGGCTTCGAGAAAAACTGTTTTTT
clone size: NA; J gene: TRBJ2-1; V gene: TRBV7-8; CDR3 length: 13; D gene: TRBD2; CDR3 protein: CASSIRTSNEQFF; CDR3 DNA: TGTGCCAGCAGCATTAGGACTAGCAATGAGCAGTTCTTC
clone size: NA; J gene: TRBJ1-2; V gene: TRBV2; CDR3 length: 13; D gene: NA; CDR3 protein: CASSDLQVYGYTF; CDR3 DNA: TGTGCCAGCAGTGATCTACAGGTCTATGGCTACACCTTC
clone size: NA; J gene: TRBJ2-7; V gene: TRBV19; CDR3 length: 16; D gene: NA; CDR3 protein: CATSRMGGGSSYEQYF; CDR3 DNA: TGTGCCACTAGTAGAATGGGGGGCGGGAGCTCCTACGAGCAGTACTTC
clone size: NA; J gene: TRBJ2-4; V gene: TRBV4-1; CDR3 length: 16; D gene: TRBD2; CDR3 protein: CASSQDNSREGDIQYF; CDR3 DNA: TGCGCCAGCAGCCAAGATAATTCGCGGGAGGGAGACATTCAGTACTTC
clone size: NA; J gene: TRBJ1-1; V gene: TRBV7-8; CDR3 length: 15; D gene: NA; CDR3 protein: CASSLVGMSGTEAFF; CDR3 DNA: TGTGCCAGCAGCTTAGTGGGGATGTCGGGGACTGAAGCTTTCTTT
clone size: NA; J gene: TRBJ1-1; V gene: TRBV30; CDR3 length: 14; D gene: TRBD1; CDR3 protein: CAWRNKGAGTEAFF; CDR3 DNA: TGTGCCTGGAGAAACAAGGGGGCAGGGACTGAAGCTTTCTTT
clone size: NA; J gene: TRBJ2-5; V gene: TRBV5-1; CDR3 length: 15; D gene: NA; CDR3 protein: CASSSRRGIQETQYF; CDR3 DNA: TGCGCCAGCAGCTCCCGAAGAGGTATTCAAGAGACCCAGTACTTC
clone size: NA; J gene: TRBJ1-1; V gene: TRBV5-4; CDR3 length: 16; D gene: TRBD1; CDR3 protein: CASSLVGQGAPTEAFF; CDR3 DNA: TGTGCCAGCAGCTTGGTGGGACAGGGGGCACCGACTGAAGCTTTCTTT
clone size: NA; J gene: TRBJ2-1; V gene: TRBV19; CDR3 length: 15; D gene: TRBD2; CDR3 protein: CASGRREDSYNEQFF; CDR3 DNA: TGTGCCAGTGGGCGGCGGGAGGACTCCTACAATGAGCAGTTCTTC
clone size: NA; J gene: TRBJ2-3; V gene: TRBV18; CDR3 length: 18; D gene: TRBD1; CDR3 protein: CASSPPRTTGGSTDTQYF; CDR3 DNA: TGTGCCAGCTCACCACCGCGAACGACAGGGGGTAGCACAGATACGCAGTATTTT
clone size: NA; J gene: TRBJ2-7; V gene: TRBV5-6; CDR3 length: 15; D gene: NA; CDR3 protein: CASSWETGPSYEQYF; CDR3 DNA: TGTGCCAGCAGCTGGGAGACAGGACCATCCTACGAGCAGTACTTC
clone size: NA; J gene: TRBJ2-7; V gene: TRBV19; CDR3 length: 14; D gene: NA; CDR3 protein: CASSIGAGTYEQYF; CDR3 DNA: TGTGCCAGTAGTATAGGGGCAGGGACCTACGAGCAGTACTTC
clone size: NA; J gene: TRBJ2-2; V gene: TRBV6-1; CDR3 length: 13; D gene: NA; CDR3 protein: CASSEVTGGELFF; CDR3 DNA: TGTGCCAGCAGTGAAGTCACGGGCGGGGAGCTGTTTTTT
clone size: NA; J gene: TRBJ2-6; V gene: TRBV15; CDR3 length: 20; D gene: NA; CDR3 protein: CATSRDWVAGLGSGANVLTF; CDR3 DNA: TGTGCCACCAGCAGAGATTGGGTGGCGGGTTTGGGGTCTGGGGCCAACGTCCTGACTTTC
clone size: NA; J gene: TRBJ1-1; V gene: TRBV6-5; CDR3 length: 14; D gene: NA; CDR3 protein: CASSLSAMNTEAFF; CDR3 DNA: TGTGCCAGCAGTCTTAGTGCCATGAACACTGAAGCTTTCTTT
clone size: NA; J gene: TRBJ2-1; V gene: TRBV29-1; CDR3 length: 15; D gene: TRBD2; CDR3 protein: CSVPPGGGVVDEQFF; CDR3 DNA: TGCAGCGTTCCCCCGGGGGGGGGAGTCGTCGATGAGCAGTTCTTC
clone size: NA; J gene: TRBJ1-1; V gene: TRBV28; CDR3 length: 14; D gene: NA; CDR3 protein: CASSSAGVITEAFF; CDR3 DNA: TGTGCCAGCAGTTCTGCGGGGGTAATCACTGAAGCTTTCTTT
clone size: once; J gene: TRBJ2-1; V gene: TRBV28; CDR3 length: 15; D gene: NA; CDR3 protein: CASSFPQGAYNEQFF; CDR3 DNA: TGTGCCAGCAGTTTCCCACAGGGCGCATACAATGAGCAGTTCTTC
clone size: NA; J gene: TRBJ1-3; V gene: TRBV10-1; CDR3 length: 15; D gene: NA; CDR3 protein: CASSESTATGNTIYF; CDR3 DNA: TGCGCCAGCAGTGAGTCGACAGCTACTGGAAACACCATATATTTT
clone size: NA; J gene: TRBJ2-3; V gene: TRBV9; CDR3 length: 17; D gene: NA; CDR3 protein: CASSVGSRERVTDTQYF; CDR3 DNA: TGTGCCAGCAGCGTAGGGTCACGGGAGAGAGTCACAGATACGCAGTATTTT
clone size: NA; J gene: TRBJ1-2; V gene: TRBV5-4; CDR3 length: 14; D gene: TRBD1; CDR3 protein: CASSLDLGTDKGTF; CDR3 DNA: TGTGCCAGCAGCTTGGACCTGGGGACAGATAAGGGCACCTTC
clone size: NA; J gene: TRBJ1-2; V gene: TRBV6-4; CDR3 length: 13; D gene: NA; CDR3 protein: CASSIGGDYGYTF; CDR3 DNA: TGTGCCAGCTCCATCGGGGGGGACTATGGCTACACCTTC
clone size: NA; J gene: TRBJ2-1; V gene: TRBV30; CDR3 length: 14; D gene: NA; CDR3 protein: CAWTSGLSYNEQFF; CDR3 DNA: TGTGCCTGGACTTCAGGGCTCTCCTACAATGAGCAGTTCTTC
clone size: once; J gene: TRBJ1-1; V gene: TRBV7-2; CDR3 length: 13; D gene: NA; CDR3 protein: CASSLMANTEAFF; CDR3 DNA: TGTGCCAGCAGCTTAATGGCAAACACTGAAGCTTTCTTT
clone size: NA; J gene: TRBJ1-2; V gene: TRBV9; CDR3 length: 16; D gene: NA; CDR3 protein: CASSLRTEAVTYGYTF; CDR3 DNA: TGTGCCAGCAGCCTACGGACAGAGGCTGTGACCTATGGCTACACCTTC
clone size: NA; J gene: TRBJ1-5; V gene: TRBV6-5; CDR3 length: 15; D gene: TRBD1; CDR3 protein: CASATGWRSNQPQHF; CDR3 DNA: TGTGCCAGCGCGACAGGGTGGAGGAGCAATCAGCCCCAGCATTTT
clone size: NA; J gene: TRBJ1-2; V gene: TRBV20-1; CDR3 length: 11; D gene: NA; CDR3 protein: CRGFGNYGYTF; CDR3 DNA: TGCAGGGGCTTCGGCAACTATGGCTACACCTTC
clone size: NA; J gene: TRBJ2-2; V gene: TRBV4-1; CDR3 length: 14; D gene: NA; CDR3 protein: CASSQVTGTGELFF; CDR3 DNA: TGCGCCAGCAGCCAAGTAACGGGCACCGGGGAGCTGTTTTTT
clone size: once; J gene: TRBJ2-7; V gene: TRBV27; CDR3 length: 17; D gene: NA; CDR3 protein: CASSLSGRAGQAYEQYF; CDR3 DNA: TGTGCCAGCAGTTTATCTGGGCGGGCGGGTCAGGCCTACGAGCAGTACTTC
clone size: once; J gene: TRBJ2-5; V gene: TRBV11-3; CDR3 length: 15; D gene: TRBD2; CDR3 protein: CASSSRTSGGETQYF; CDR3 DNA: TGTGCCAGCAGCTCTCGGACTAGCGGAGGAGAGACCCAGTACTTC
clone size: NA; J gene: TRBJ2-1; V gene: TRBV5-5; CDR3 length: 16; D gene: TRBD2; CDR3 protein: CASSLRRELSYNEQFF; CDR3 DNA: TGTGCCAGCAGCTTAAGGCGGGAGCTCTCCTACAATGAGCAGTTCTTC
clone size: once; J gene: TRBJ1-1; V gene: TRBV27; CDR3 length: 12; D gene: NA; CDR3 protein: CASSLFPSEAFF; CDR3 DNA: TGTGCCAGCAGTTTATTCCCCTCCGAAGCTTTCTTT
clone size: NA; J gene: TRBJ1-6; V gene: TRBV9; CDR3 length: 16; D gene: TRBD1; CDR3 protein: CASSVGTGASHSPLHF; CDR3 DNA: TGTGCCAGCAGCGTAGGGACAGGGGCAAGTCATTCACCCCTCCACTTT
clone size: NA; J gene: TRBJ2-3; V gene: TRBV30; CDR3 length: 13; D gene: TRBD2; CDR3 protein: CAWEAGGTDTQYF; CDR3 DNA: TGTGCCTGGGAAGCGGGAGGGACAGATACGCAGTATTTT
clone size: once; J gene: TRBJ2-5; V gene: TRBV5-1; CDR3 length: 15; D gene: NA; CDR3 protein: CASSPQDGERETQYF; CDR3 DNA: TGCGCCAGCAGCCCTCAGGACGGGGAGCGGGAGACCCAGTACTTC
clone size: NA; J gene: TRBJ1-2; V gene: TRBV6-5; CDR3 length: 15; D gene: NA; CDR3 protein: CASSSPPRGSEGYTF; CDR3 DNA: TGTGCCAGCAGTTCCCCCCCCAGGGGATCGGAGGGCTACACCTTC
clone size: NA; J gene: TRBJ1-1; V gene: TRBV5-4; CDR3 length: 16; D gene: NA; CDR3 protein: CASSPSGGRVSTEAFF; CDR3 DNA: TGTGCCAGCAGCCCGTCGGGCGGCAGGGTAAGCACTGAAGCTTTCTTT
clone size: NA; J gene: TRBJ2-5; V gene: TRBV9; CDR3 length: 18; D gene: TRBD1; CDR3 protein: CASSVGKPDRGDQETQYF; CDR3 DNA: TGTGCCAGCAGCGTAGGGAAACCGGACAGGGGAGACCAAGAGACCCAGTACTTC
clone size: NA; J gene: TRBJ1-5; V gene: TRBV10-3; CDR3 length: 15; D gene: TRBD1; CDR3 protein: CAIGRQGESNQPQHF; CDR3 DNA: TGTGCCATAGGGAGGCAGGGGGAGAGCAATCAGCCCCAGCATTTT
clone size: NA; J gene: TRBJ2-1; V gene: TRBV19; CDR3 length: 17; D gene: TRBD1; CDR3 protein: CASRDGGFGTGRNEQFF; CDR3 DNA: TGTGCCAGTAGGGATGGGGGTTTTGGGACAGGGAGGAATGAGCAGTTCTTC
clone size: once; J gene: TRBJ2-1; V gene: TRBV18; CDR3 length: 15; D gene: NA; CDR3 protein: CASSAGSHGRGEQFF; CDR3 DNA: TGTGCCAGCTCTGCGGGAAGCCACGGAAGAGGTGAGCAGTTCTTC
clone size: NA; J gene: TRBJ1-1; V gene: TRBV6-1; CDR3 length: 15; D gene: NA; CDR3 protein: CASRQSGGQGVLWDF; CDR3 DNA: TGTGCCAGCAGACAAAGTGGGGGACAAGGGGTCCTGTGGGACTTT
clone size: few; J gene: TRBJ2-1; V gene: TRBV10-2; CDR3 length: 17; D gene: TRBD2; CDR3 protein: CASSDRRTSATLDEQFF; CDR3 DNA: TGCGCCAGCAGTGATCGAAGGACTAGCGCCACTTTGGATGAGCAGTTCTTC
clone size: few; J gene: TRBJ1-5; V gene: TRBV6-5; CDR3 length: 14; D gene: NA; CDR3 protein: CASSEPGSNQPQHF; CDR3 DNA: TGTGCCAGCAGTGAACCGGGATCCAATCAGCCCCAGCATTTT
clone size: NA; J gene: TRBJ1-1; V gene: TRBV5-4; CDR3 length: 16; D gene: NA; CDR3 protein: CASSLGIFGAGTEAFF; CDR3 DNA: TGTGCCAGCAGCTTGGGCATTTTCGGGGCGGGGACTGAAGCTTTCTTT
clone size: NA; J gene: TRBJ2-1; V gene: TRBV20-1; CDR3 length: 11; D gene: NA; CDR3 protein: CSAAQNPPSVF; CDR3 DNA: TGCAGTGCTGCCCAAAATCCCCCATCGGTCTTC